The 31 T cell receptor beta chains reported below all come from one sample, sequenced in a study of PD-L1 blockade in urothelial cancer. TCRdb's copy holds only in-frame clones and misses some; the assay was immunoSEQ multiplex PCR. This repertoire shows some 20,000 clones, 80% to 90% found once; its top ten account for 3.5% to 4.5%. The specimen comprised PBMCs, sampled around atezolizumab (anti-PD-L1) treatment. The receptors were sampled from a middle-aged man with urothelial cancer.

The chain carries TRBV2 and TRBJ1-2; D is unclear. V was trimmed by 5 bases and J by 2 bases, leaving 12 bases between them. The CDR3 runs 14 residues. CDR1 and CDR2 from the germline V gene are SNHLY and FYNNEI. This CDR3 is CASSPSEYNYGYTF. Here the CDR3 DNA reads TGTGCCAGCAGTCCTAGCGAGTACAACTATGGCTACACCTTC.

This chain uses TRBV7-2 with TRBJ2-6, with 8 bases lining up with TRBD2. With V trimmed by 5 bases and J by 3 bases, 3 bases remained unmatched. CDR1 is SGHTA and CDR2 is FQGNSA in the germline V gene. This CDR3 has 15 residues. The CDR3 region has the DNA TGTGCCAGCAGCGCGACTAGCGTTGGGGCCAACGTCCTGACTTTC. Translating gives CASSATSVGANVLTF. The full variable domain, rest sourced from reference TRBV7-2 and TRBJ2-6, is GAGVSQSPSNKVTEKGKDVELRCDPISGHTALYWYRQSLGQGLEFLIYFQGNSAPDKSGLPSDRFSAERTGGSVSTLTIQRTQQEDSAVYLCASSATSVGANVLTFGAGSRLTVL.

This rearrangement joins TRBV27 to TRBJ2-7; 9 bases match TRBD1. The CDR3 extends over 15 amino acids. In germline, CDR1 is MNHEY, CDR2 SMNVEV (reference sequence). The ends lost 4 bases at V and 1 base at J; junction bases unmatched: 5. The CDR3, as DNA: TGTGCCAGCAGTTACGAAGGACAGGGGTCCTACGAGCAGTACTTC. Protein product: CASSYEGQGSYEQYF.

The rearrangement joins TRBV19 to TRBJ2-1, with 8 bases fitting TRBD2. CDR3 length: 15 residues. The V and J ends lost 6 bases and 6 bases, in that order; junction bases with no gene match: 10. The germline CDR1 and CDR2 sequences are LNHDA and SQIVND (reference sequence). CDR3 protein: CASRQTSATLNEQFF. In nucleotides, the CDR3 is TGTGCCAGTAGACAGACTAGCGCCACTCTCAATGAGCAGTTCTTC.

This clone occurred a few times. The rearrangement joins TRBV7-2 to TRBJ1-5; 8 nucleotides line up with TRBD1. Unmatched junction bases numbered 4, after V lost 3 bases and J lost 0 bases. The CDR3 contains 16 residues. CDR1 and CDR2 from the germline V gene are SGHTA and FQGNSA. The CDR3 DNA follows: TGTGCCAGCAGCTTTGGACAGGGCTATAGCAATCAGCCCCAGCATTTT. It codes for CASSFGQGYSNQPQHF.

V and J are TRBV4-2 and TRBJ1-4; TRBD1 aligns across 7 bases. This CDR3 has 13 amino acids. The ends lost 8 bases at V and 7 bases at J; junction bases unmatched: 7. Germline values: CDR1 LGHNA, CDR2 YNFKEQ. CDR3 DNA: TGTGCCAGCTCCGGACAGGACATTGAAAAACTGTTTTTT. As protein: CASSGQDIEKLFF.

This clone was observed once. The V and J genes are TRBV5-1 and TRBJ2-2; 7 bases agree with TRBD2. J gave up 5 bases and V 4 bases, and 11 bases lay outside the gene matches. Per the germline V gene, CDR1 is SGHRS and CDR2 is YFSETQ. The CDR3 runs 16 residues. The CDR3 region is CASSPGLPSGTGELFF. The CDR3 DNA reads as TGCGCCAGCAGCCCGGGACTACCTTCTGGGACCGGGGAGCTGTTTTTT.

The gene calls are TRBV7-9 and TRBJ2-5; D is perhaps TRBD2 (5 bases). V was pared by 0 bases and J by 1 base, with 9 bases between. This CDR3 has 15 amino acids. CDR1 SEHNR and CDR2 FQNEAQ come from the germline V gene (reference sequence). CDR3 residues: CASSLALDFQETQYF. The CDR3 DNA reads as TGTGCCAGCAGCTTAGCACTAGACTTCCAAGAGACCCAGTACTTC. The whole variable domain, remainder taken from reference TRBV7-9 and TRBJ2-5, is DTGVSQNPRHKITKRGQNVTFRCDPISEHNRLYWYRQTLGQGPEFLTYFQNEAQLEKSRLLSDRFSAERPKGSFSTLEIQRTEQGDSAMYLCASSLALDFQETQYFGPGTRLLVL.

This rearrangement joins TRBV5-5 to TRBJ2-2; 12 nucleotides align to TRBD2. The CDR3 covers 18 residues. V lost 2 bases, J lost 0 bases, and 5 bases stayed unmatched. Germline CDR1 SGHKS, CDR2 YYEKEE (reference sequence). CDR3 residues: CASSFGLAGGPNTGELFF. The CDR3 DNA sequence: TGTGCCAGCAGCTTCGGGCTAGCGGGAGGGCCGAACACCGGGGAGCTGTTTTTT.

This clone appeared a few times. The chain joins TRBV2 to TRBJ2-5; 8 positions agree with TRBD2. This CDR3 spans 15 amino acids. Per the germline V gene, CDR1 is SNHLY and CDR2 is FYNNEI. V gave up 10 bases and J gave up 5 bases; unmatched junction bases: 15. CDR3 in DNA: TGTGCCACCAAACCCGGGACTAGTAAAGGGGAGACCCAGTACTTC. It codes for CATKPGTSKGETQYF.

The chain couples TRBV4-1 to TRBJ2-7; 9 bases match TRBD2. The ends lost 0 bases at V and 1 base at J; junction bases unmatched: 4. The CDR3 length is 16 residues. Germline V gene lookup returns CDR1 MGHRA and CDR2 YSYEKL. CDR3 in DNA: TGCGCCAGCAGCCAAGATATTACTAGCGGGTCCTACGAGCAGTACTTC. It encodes CASSQDITSGSYEQYF.

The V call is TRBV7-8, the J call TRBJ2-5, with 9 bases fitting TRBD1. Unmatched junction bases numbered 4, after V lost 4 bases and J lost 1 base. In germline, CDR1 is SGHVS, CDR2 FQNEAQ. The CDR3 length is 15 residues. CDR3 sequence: CASSSGQGLQETQYF. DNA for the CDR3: TGTGCCAGCAGCTCTGGACAGGGGCTCCAAGAGACCCAGTACTTC. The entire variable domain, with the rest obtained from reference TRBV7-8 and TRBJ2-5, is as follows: GAGVSQSPRYKVAKRGQDVALRCDPISGHVSLFWYQQALGQGPEFLTYFQNEAQLDKSGLPSDRFFAERPEGSVSTLKIQRTQQEDSAVYLCASSSGQGLQETQYFGPGTRLLVL.

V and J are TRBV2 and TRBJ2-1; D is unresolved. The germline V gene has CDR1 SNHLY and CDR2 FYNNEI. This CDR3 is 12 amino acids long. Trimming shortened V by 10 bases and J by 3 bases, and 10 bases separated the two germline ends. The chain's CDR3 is CATRVNYNEQFF. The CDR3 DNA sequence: TGTGCCACCCGAGTCAACTACAATGAGCAGTTCTTC.

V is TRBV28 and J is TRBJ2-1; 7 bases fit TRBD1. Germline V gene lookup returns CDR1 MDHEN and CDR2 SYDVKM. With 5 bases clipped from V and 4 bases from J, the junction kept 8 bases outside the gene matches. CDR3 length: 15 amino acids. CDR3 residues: CASSPDRAYYNEQFF. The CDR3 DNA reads TGTGCCAGCAGTCCCGACAGGGCTTATTACAATGAGCAGTTCTTC.

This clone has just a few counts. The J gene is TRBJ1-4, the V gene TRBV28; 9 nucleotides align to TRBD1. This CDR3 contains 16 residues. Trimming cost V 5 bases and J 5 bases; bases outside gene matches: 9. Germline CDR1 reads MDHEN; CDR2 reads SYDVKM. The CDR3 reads CASSPLPGQGNEKLFF. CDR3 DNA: TGTGCCAGCAGTCCTTTACCGGGACAGGGCAATGAAAAACTGTTTTTT. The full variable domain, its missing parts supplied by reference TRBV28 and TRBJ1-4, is DVKVTQSSRYLVKRTGEKVFLECVQDMDHENMFWYRQDPGLGLRLIYFSYDVKMKEKGDIPEGYSVSREKKERFSLILESASTNQTSMYLCASSPLPGQGNEKLFFGSGTQLSVL.

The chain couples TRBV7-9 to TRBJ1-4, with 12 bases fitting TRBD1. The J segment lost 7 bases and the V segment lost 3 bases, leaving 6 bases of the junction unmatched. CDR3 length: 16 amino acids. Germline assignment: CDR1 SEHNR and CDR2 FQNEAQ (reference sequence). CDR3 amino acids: CASSFGGQGAGEKLFF. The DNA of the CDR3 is TGTGCCAGCAGCTTCGGGGGACAGGGGGCAGGTGAAAAACTGTTTTTT.

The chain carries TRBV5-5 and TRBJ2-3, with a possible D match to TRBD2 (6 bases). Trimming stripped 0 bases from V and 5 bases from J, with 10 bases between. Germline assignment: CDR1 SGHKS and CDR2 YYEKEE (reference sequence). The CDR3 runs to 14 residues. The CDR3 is CASSLGGVKDTQYF. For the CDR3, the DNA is TGTGCCAGCAGCTTGGGGGGGGTCAAAGATACGCAGTATTTT.

The CDR3 DNA reads TGTGCCATCAGTGAACCGGAGGGGACCGGCTACACCTTC. Its translation is CAISEPEGTGYTF. This chain uses TRBV10-3 with TRBJ1-2; D is perhaps TRBD1 (5 bases). V lost 3 bases, J lost 8 bases, and 13 bases lay in between. In germline, CDR1 is ENHRY, CDR2 SYGVKD. The CDR3 is made up of 13 amino acids.

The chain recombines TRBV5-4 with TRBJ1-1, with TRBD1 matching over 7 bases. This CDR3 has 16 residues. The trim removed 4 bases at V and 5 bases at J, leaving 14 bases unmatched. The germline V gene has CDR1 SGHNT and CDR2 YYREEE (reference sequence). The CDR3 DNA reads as TGTGCCAGCAGCCCGGAGGGGCGCAGGGGGTGGACTGAAGCTTTCTTT. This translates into CASSPEGRRGWTEAFF.

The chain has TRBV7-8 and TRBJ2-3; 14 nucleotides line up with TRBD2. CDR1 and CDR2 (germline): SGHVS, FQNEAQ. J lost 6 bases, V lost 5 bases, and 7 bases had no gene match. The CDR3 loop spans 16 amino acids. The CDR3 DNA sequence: TGTGCCAGCAGCCCGGGGACTAGCGGGAGTCTCGATACGCAGTATTTT. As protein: CASSPGTSGSLDTQYF.

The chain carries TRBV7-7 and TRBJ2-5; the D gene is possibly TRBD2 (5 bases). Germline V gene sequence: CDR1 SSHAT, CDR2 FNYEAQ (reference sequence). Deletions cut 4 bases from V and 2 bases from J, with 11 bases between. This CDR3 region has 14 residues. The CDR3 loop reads CASSSVPGQETQYF. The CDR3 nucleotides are TGTGCCAGCAGCTCCGTCCCGGGGCAAGAGACCCAGTACTTC.

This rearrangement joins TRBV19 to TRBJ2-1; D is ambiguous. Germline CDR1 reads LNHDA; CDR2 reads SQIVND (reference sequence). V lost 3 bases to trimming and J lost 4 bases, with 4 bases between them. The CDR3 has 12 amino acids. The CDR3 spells CASSIPYNEQFF. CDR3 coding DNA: TGTGCCAGTAGTATTCCGTACAATGAGCAGTTCTTC.

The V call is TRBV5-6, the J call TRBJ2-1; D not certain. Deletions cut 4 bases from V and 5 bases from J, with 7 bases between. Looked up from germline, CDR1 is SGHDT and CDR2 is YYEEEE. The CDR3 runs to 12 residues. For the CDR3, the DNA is TGTGCCAGCAGCGAAAGCCACAATGAGCAGTTCTTC. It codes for CASSESHNEQFF.

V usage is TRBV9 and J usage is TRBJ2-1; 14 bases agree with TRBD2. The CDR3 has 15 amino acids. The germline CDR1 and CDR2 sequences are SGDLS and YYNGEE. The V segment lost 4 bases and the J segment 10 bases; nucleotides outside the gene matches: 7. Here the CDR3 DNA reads TGTGCCAGCAGCCCTCGACTAGCGGGAGGGGGGGAGCAGTTCTTC. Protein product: CASSPRLAGGGEQFF.

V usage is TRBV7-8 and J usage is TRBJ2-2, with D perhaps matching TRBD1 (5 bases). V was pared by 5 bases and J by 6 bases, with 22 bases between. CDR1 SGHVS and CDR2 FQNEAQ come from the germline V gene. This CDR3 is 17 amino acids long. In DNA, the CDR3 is TGTGCCAGCAGCGGGGCCTCCTTAGGGGTCATGGCCGGGGAGCTGTTTTTT. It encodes CASSGASLGVMAGELFF.

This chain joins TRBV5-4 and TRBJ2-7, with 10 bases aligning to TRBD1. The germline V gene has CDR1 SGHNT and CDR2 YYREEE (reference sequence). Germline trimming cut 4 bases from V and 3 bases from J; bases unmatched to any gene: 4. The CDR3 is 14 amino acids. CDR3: CASSRDRGDYEQYF. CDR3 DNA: TGTGCCAGCAGCCGGGACAGGGGCGACTACGAGCAGTACTTC. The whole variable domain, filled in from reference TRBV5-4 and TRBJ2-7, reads ETGVTQSPTHLIKTRGQQVTLRCSSQSGHNTVSWYQQALGQGPQFIFQYYREEENGRGNFPPRFSGLQFPNYSSELNVNALELDDSALYLCASSRDRGDYEQYFGPGTRLTVT.

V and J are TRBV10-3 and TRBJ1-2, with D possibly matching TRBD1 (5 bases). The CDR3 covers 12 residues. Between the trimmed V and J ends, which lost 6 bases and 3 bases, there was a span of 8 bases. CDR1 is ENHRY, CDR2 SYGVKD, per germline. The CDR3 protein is CAIRFRDYGYTF. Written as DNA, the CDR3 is TGTGCCATCAGGTTCAGGGACTATGGCTACACCTTC.

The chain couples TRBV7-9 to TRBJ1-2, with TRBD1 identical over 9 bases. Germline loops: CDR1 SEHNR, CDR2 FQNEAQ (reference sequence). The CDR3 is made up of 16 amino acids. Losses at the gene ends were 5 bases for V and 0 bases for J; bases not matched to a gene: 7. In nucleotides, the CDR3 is TGTGCCAGCAGCCCATACGGACAGGGGCCTAACTATGGCTACACCTTC. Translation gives CASSPYGQGPNYGYTF. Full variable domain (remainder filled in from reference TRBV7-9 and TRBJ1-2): DTGVSQNPRHKITKRGQNVTFRCDPISEHNRLYWYRQTLGQGPEFLTYFQNEAQLEKSRLLSDRFSAERPKGSFSTLEIQRTEQGDSAMYLCASSPYGQGPNYGYTFGSGTRLTVV.

The CDR3 sequence is CASSQGLTGEVNQPQHF. The CDR3 DNA is TGCGCCAGCAGCCAAGGGCTGACAGGGGAGGTAAATCAGCCCCAGCATTTT. The chain uses TRBV4-1 and TRBJ1-5, with 8 nucleotides matching TRBD1. Germline values: CDR1 MGHRA, CDR2 YSYEKL. J was trimmed by 4 bases and V by 1 base; bases with no gene match: 9. The CDR3 totals 17 residues.

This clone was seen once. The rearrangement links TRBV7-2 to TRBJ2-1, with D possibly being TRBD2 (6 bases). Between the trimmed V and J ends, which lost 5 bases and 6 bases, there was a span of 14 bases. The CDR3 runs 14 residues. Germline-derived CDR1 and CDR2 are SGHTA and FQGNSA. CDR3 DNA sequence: TGTGCCAGCAGCCGTCCCGGGGGTGGCAATGAGCAGTTCTTC. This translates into CASSRPGGGNEQFF.

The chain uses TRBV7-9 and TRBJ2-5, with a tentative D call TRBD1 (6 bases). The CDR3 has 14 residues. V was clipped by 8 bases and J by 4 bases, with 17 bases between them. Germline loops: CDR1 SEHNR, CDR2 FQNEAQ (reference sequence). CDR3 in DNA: TGTGCCAGCTCCCACAGGGTTAGGGGAGAGACCCAGTACTTC. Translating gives CASSHRVRGETQYF.